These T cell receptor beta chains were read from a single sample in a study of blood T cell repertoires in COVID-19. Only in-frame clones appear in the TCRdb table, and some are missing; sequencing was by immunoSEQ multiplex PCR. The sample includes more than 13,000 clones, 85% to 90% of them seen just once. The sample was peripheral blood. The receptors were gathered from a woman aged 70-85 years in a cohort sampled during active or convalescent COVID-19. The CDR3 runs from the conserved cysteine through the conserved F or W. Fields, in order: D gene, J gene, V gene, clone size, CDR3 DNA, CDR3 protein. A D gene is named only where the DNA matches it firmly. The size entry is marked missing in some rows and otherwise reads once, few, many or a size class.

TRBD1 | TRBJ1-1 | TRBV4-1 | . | TGCGCCAGCAGCTTTTTAGAGGACAGGGGAGTGCAGGGCACTGAAGCTTTCTTT | CASSFLEDRGVQGTEAFF
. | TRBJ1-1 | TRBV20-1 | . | TGCAGTGCCAGGATCTCTGAAGCTTTCTTT | CSARISEAFF
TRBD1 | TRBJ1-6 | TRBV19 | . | TGTGCCAGTAATGACAGGGAGCTCAATTCACCCCTCCACTTT | CASNDRELNSPLHF
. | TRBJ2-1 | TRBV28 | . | TGTGCCAGCAGTAGGGGGGGTTCCTACAATGAGCAGTTCTTC | CASSRGGSYNEQFF
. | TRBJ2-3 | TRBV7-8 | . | TGTGCCAGCAGCCAGGCAGGGGCCACCACAGATACGCAGTATTTT | CASSQAGATTDTQYF
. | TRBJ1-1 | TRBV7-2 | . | TGTGCCAGCAGCTTCGGGGGGGTGAACACTGAAGCTTTCTTT | CASSFGGVNTEAFF
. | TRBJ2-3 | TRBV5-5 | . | TGTGCCAGCAGCTGGGGTTGGGGCGGGGGCACAGATACGCAGTATTTT | CASSWGWGGGTDTQYF
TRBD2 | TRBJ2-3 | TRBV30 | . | TGTGCCTGGAGACTCCTCGGGGGGTCAGATACGCAGTATTTT | CAWRLLGGSDTQYF
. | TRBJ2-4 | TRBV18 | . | TGTGCCAGCTCACGGACAGATGAAAACATTCAGTACTTC | CASSRTDENIQYF
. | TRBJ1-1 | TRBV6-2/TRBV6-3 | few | TGTGCCAGCAGTTATGCGGCAGCCGCTGGGGCTTTCTTT | CASSYAAAAGAFF
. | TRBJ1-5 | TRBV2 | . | TGTGCCAGCAGTCTTGACAGCAACAATCAGCCCCAGCATTTT | CASSLDSNNQPQHF
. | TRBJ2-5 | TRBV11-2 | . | TGTGCCAGCAGCTTCCAACTAGCAGATGAGACCCAGTACTTC | CASSFQLADETQYF
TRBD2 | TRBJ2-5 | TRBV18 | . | TGTGCCAGCTCACTCGGACTAGCGGGGGAAGAGACCCAGTACTTC | CASSLGLAGEETQYF
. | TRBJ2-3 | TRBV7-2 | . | TGTGCCAGCAGCTTATTAGTAGCAGATACGCAGTATTTT | CASSLLVADTQYF
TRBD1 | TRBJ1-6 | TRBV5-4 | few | TGTGCCAGCAGTTCCGGACAGGGGTATAATTCACCCCTCCACTTT | CASSSGQGYNSPLHF
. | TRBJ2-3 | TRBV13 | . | TGTGCCAGCAGACGGATGGGAGACATGGGTACGCAGTATTTT | CASRRMGDMGTQYF
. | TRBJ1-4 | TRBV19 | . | TGTGCCAGTAGTCTAACCCTCGGGGGGGTGAGTGAAAAACTGTTTTTT | CASSLTLGGVSEKLFF
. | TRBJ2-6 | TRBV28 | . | TGTGCCAGCCGGTTTCAGGGTCCTGGGGCCAACGTCCTGACTTTC | CASRFQGPGANVLTF
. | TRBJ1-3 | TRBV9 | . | TGTGCCAGCAGCGTAGGGTATGGACAGACCTCTGGAAACACCATATATTTT | CASSVGYGQTSGNTIYF
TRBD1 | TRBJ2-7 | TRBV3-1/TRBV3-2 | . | TGTGCCAGCAGCCCCCATGCTGGACAGGGGACCTACGAGCAGTACTTC | CASSPHAGQGTYEQYF
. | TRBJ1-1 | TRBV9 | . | TGTGCCAGCAGCGTAGCCCCAAATTCTATGAACACTGAAGCTTTCTTT | CASSVAPNSMNTEAFF
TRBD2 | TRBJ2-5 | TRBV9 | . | TGTGCCCTATACAGCGGGGGGGCCTTACAAGAGACCCAGTACTTC | CALYSGGALQETQYF
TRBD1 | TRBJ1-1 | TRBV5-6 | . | TGTGCCAGCAGCTCGGGGACAGGGGAAGCTTTCTTT | CASSSGTGEAFF
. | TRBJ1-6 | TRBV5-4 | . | TGTGCCAGCAGCTTGGATGGGGTGGGGAGTTCACCCCTCCACTTT | CASSLDGVGSSPLHF
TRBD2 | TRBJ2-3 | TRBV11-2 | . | TGTGCCAGCAGCTCCGGGACTAGCGGGGCCACAGATACGCAGTATTTT | CASSSGTSGATDTQYF
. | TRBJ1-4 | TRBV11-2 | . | TGTGCCAGCAGCTTTTCACCTACGACTAATGAAAAACTGTTTTTT | CASSFSPTTNEKLFF
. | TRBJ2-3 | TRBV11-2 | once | TGTGCCAGCAGTACGGGGGGCGGCACAGATACGCAGTATTTT | CASSTGGGTDTQYF
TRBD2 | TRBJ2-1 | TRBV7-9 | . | TGTGCCAGCAGCCCGCTCGAAGCGGGGGGGCGTGAGCAGTTCTTC | CASSPLEAGGREQFF
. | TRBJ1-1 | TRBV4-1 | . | TGCGCCAGCAGCCAAGAAGGAGGGAAGGGGAACACTGAAGCTTTCTTT | CASSQEGGKGNTEAFF
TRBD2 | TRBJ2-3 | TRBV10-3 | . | TGTGCCATCAGTGGTCCCAGGAGCGGGGGGGCCGGAAATTCAGATACGCAGTATTTT | CAISGPRSGGAGNSDTQYF
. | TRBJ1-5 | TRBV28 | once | TGTGCCAGCTCACGAGACCAGGGAAGACAGCCCCAGCATTTT | CASSRDQGRQPQHF
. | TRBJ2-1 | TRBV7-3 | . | TGTGCCAGCAGCCCCAGCGGCAATGAGCAGTTCTTC | CASSPSGNEQFF
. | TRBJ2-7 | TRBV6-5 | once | TGTGCCAGCAGTTACGGGGCCCAAGAGGAGCAGTACTTC | CASSYGAQEEQYF
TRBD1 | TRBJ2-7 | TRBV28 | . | TGTGCCAGCAGCCATGGGGGGACAGGGTCGGACGAGCAGTACTTC | CASSHGGTGSDEQYF
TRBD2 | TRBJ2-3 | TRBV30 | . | TGTGCCTGGAGTGGGCTAGCGGGGGTAAGAGATACGCAGTATTTT | CAWSGLAGVRDTQYF
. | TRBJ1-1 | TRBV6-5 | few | TGTGCCAGCAGGCCTCCGGGGGGGCGGACTGAAGCTTTCTTT | CASRPPGGRTEAFF
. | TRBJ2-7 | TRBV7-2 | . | TGTGCCAGCAGCTTATACAACCACGAGCAGTACTTC | CASSLYNHEQYF
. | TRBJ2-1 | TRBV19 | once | TGTGCCAGTAGTATAGGCCCTCCGGCGGGGGCGCCCTACAATGAGCAGTTCTTC | CASSIGPPAGAPYNEQFF
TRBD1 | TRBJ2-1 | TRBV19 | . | TGTGCCAGTATCCGGACAGGGGGCAATGAGCAGTTCTTC | CASIRTGGNEQFF
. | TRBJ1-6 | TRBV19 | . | TGTGCCAGTAGTAGGAGGGAAGGAGGTTCACCCCTCCACTTT | CASSRREGGSPLHF
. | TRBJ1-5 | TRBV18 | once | TGTGCCAGCTCACCAATCGGGGGAGATCAGCCCCAGCATTTT | CASSPIGGDQPQHF
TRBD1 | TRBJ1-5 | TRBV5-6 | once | TGTGCCAGCAGCTCGACAGGGGGAAATCAGCCCCAGCATTTT | CASSSTGGNQPQHF
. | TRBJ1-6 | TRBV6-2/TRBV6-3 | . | TGTGCCAGCAGTTACGCAGGGTATTCACCCCTCCACTTT | CASSYAGYSPLHF
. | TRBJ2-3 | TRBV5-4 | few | TGTGCCAGCAGCTTGGTTACGGGGGGCCCCGCAGGGGCGCAGTATTTT | CASSLVTGGPAGAQYF
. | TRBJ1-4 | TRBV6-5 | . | TGTGCCAGCAGCGAGGGCGGGGTGGGTGAAAAACTGTTTTTT | CASSEGGVGEKLFF
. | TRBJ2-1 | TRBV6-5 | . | TGTGCCAGCAGTTCCGCTAGCAATGAGCAGTTCTTC | CASSSASNEQFF